These T cell receptor beta chains were read from a single sample in a study of cytomegalovirus exposure and HLA in healthy donors. Using immunoSEQ multiplex PCR, the repertoire was profiled, and TCRdb retains in-frame clones only, with some absent. Of roughly 90,000 clones listed, about 68% are singletons. Sequencing was performed on PBMCs. The receptors stem from a man aged 25-40 years in good health and CMV-seropositive. Both conserved end residues are part of each CDR3. A D gene is named only where the DNA matches it firmly. Not every row has a clone size; where given, it reads once, few, many or a size class.

v_gene,d_gene,j_gene,abundance,CDR3aa,CDR3nt
TRBV19,TRBD2,TRBJ2-3,.,CASSFSSGGAHTQYF,TGTGCCAGTAGTTTCAGTAGCGGGGGGGCACATACGCAGTATTTT
TRBV19,.,TRBJ1-5,.,CASSIIVYQPQHF,TGTGCCAGTAGTATTATAGTGTATCAGCCCCAGCATTTT
TRBV7-9,.,TRBJ2-1,.,CASSPREGGNEQFF,TGTGCCAGCAGCCCTAGAGAGGGCGGGAATGAGCAGTTCTTC
TRBV7-9,.,TRBJ1-1,.,CASSLIWSGNTEAFF,TGTGCCAGCAGCTTAATATGGTCAGGGAACACTGAAGCTTTCTTT
TRBV4-1,.,TRBJ1-4,.,CASSQVQTGGEKLFF,TGCGCCAGCAGCCAAGTTCAGACGGGAGGGGAAAAACTGTTTTTT
TRBV19,.,TRBJ2-1,.,CASSSLAWNEQFF,TGTGCCAGTAGTAGCCTAGCGTGGAATGAGCAGTTCTTC
TRBV15,.,TRBJ1-1,once,CATSRDWEGSEAFF,TGTGCCACCAGCAGAGATTGGGAGGGCTCTGAAGCTTTCTTT
TRBV5-5,TRBD2,TRBJ2-3,few,CASSLGLTSGGKDTQYF,TGTGCCAGCAGCTTGGGGTTGACTAGCGGGGGGAAAGATACGCAGTATTTT
TRBV5-6,.,TRBJ2-5,.,CASSPKWGLGETQYF,TGTGCCAGCAGCCCGAAATGGGGGCTTGGAGAGACCCAGTACTTC
TRBV7-6,.,TRBJ2-7,few,CASSLDRVVHEQYF,TGTGCCAGCAGCTTAGACAGGGTGGTCCACGAGCAGTACTTC
TRBV30,TRBD2,TRBJ2-7,.,CAWMLIAGAGEQYF,TGTGCCTGGATGTTGATAGCGGGAGCAGGTGAGCAGTACTTC
TRBV10-1,TRBD1,TRBJ2-1,few,CASSGQGPYNEQFF,TGCGCCAGCAGCGGACAGGGCCCTTACAATGAGCAGTTCTTC
TRBV6-1,TRBD2,TRBJ2-7,.,CAPGGAGSPYEQYF,TGTGCGCCGGGGGGAGCGGGGTCACCCTACGAGCAGTACTTC
TRBV9,.,TRBJ2-3,.,CASSVASSATDTQYF,TGTGCCAGCAGCGTAGCTAGCTCGGCAACAGATACGCAGTATTTT
TRBV25-1,TRBD1,TRBJ1-1,.,CASSGGTGGTEAFF,TGTGCCAGCAGTGGTGGGACAGGGGGCACTGAAGCTTTCTTT
TRBV19,TRBD1,TRBJ1-5,.,CASSVTGSRGQPQHF,TGTGCCAGTAGTGTGACAGGGTCGCGCGGACAGCCCCAGCATTTT
TRBV13,.,TRBJ1-1,once,CASSPIAGSEAFF,TGTGCCAGCAGCCCGATCGCGGGGAGTGAAGCTTTCTTT
TRBV6-5,TRBD2,TRBJ2-1,.,CASSTNGGAYNEQFF,TGTGCCAGCAGCACTAACGGGGGGGCCTACAATGAGCAGTTCTTC
TRBV5-4,TRBD1,TRBJ2-7,.,CASSFGTAYEQYF,TGTGCCAGCAGCTTCGGGACAGCCTACGAGCAGTACTTC
TRBV7-6,.,TRBJ2-7,.,CASSLGGGGVYEQYF,TGTGCCAGCAGCTTAGGAGGAGGGGGCGTCTACGAGCAGTACTTC
TRBV4-3,.,TRBJ1-2,.,CASSQALQGDYGYTF,TGCGCCAGCAGCCAAGCTCTACAGGGAGACTATGGCTACACCTTC
TRBV19,TRBD1,TRBJ1-1,few,CASSPRTGGDEAFF,TGTGCCAGTAGTCCCCGGACAGGGGGTGATGAAGCTTTCTTT
TRBV6-5,.,TRBJ1-1,.,CASARANTEAFF,TGTGCCAGCGCGCGGGCGAACACTGAAGCTTTCTTT
TRBV2,.,TRBJ2-7,.,CASDRDYEQYF,TGTGCCAGCGATCGGGATTACGAGCAGTACTTC
TRBV5-4,TRBD2,TRBJ2-3,.,CASSLAASGVTDTQYF,TGTGCCAGCAGCTTGGCGGCTAGCGGGGTAACAGATACGCAGTATTTT
TRBV9,TRBD2,TRBJ2-2,.,CASSVEGSGGAGELFF,TGTGCCAGCAGCGTAGAGGGTAGCGGGGGAGCCGGGGAGCTGTTTTTT
TRBV11-2,TRBD1,TRBJ1-1,.,CASSDQRTGGTEAFF,TGTGCCAGCAGCGACCAGAGGACAGGGGGCACTGAAGCTTTCTTT
TRBV5-6,TRBD1,TRBJ1-6,once,CASSSLGTGNSPLHF,TGTGCCAGCAGCTCGTTGGGGACAGGGAATTCACCCCTCCACTTT
TRBV14,.,TRBJ1-5,.,CASSIRQFNQPQHF,TGTGCCAGCAGCATACGACAGTTTAATCAGCCCCAGCATTTT
TRBV29-1,TRBD1,TRBJ2-5,.,CSVGPSPGTGRETQYF,TGCAGCGTCGGCCCCTCCCCCGGGACAGGGAGAGAGACCCAGTACTTC
TRBV23-1,.,TRBJ1-1,.,CASSPISTEAFF,TGCGCCAGCAGTCCAATTAGTACGGAAGCTTTCTTT
TRBV5-6,TRBD2,TRBJ2-7,.,CASSLGLAGAFYEQYF,TGTGCCAGCAGCTTGGGACTAGCGGGAGCATTCTACGAGCAGTACTTC
TRBV12-5,.,TRBJ2-7,.,CASGLVYNF,TGTGCTAGTGGTTTGGTATATAACTTC
TRBV27,TRBD1,TRBJ1-2,.,CASSPNRGRSYGYTF,TGTGCCAGCAGCCCTAACAGGGGGCGCAGCTATGGCTACACCTTC
TRBV6-4,TRBD1,TRBJ1-2,.,CASSDSNRGENYGYTF,TGTGCCAGCAGTGACTCGAACAGGGGGGAAAACTATGGCTACACCTTC
TRBV5-1,.,TRBJ2-7,.,CASSFSGPWDEQYF,TGCGCCAGCAGCTTTAGCGGCCCTTGGGACGAGCAGTACTTC
TRBV2,.,TRBJ1-5,.,CARGQYSNQPQHF,TGTGCCAGAGGACAGTATAGCAATCAGCCCCAGCATTTT
TRBV6-1,TRBD1,TRBJ2-7,.,CASSIGTEIYEQYF,TGTGCCAGCAGTATCGGGACAGAAATATACGAGCAGTACTTC
TRBV7-9,.,TRBJ2-2,once,CASSYGITGELFF,TGTGCCAGCAGCTACGGGATCACCGGGGAGCTGTTTTTT
TRBV6-5,.,TRBJ2-2,.,CASSYDGRGTGELFF,TGTGCCAGCAGTTATGACGGGAGAGGTACCGGGGAGCTGTTTTTT
TRBV6-1,.,TRBJ2-2,.,CASSEETGWIGELFF,TGTGCCAGCAGTGAAGAAACAGGGTGGATCGGGGAGCTGTTTTTT
TRBV7-3,.,TRBJ2-3,.,CASSLWDTGGRSTDTQYF,TGTGCCAGCAGCTTATGGGATACGGGGGGCCGCAGCACAGATACGCAGTATTTT
TRBV9,TRBD1,TRBJ1-1,.,CASSAGDRGFAFF,TGTGCCAGCAGCGCCGGGGACAGGGGGTTCGCTTTCTTT
TRBV27,TRBD2,TRBJ2-7,.,CASSLPESWGGKQYF,TGTGCCAGCAGTTTACCCGAATCTTGGGGGGGGAAGCAGTACTTC
TRBV5-4,TRBD2,TRBJ2-7,.,CASSSGLAGGGEQYF,TGTGCCAGCAGCTCGGGACTAGCGGGGGGCGGTGAGCAGTACTTC
TRBV10-1,TRBD1,TRBJ1-1,few,CASSYLQDRGPTEAFF,TGCGCCAGCAGTTACCTCCAGGACAGGGGCCCCACTGAAGCTTTCTTT
TRBV6-1,.,TRBJ2-1,.,CASTPELWSYNEQFF,TGTGCCAGCACCCCTGAGCTTTGGTCCTACAATGAGCAGTTCTTC
TRBV7-3,TRBD2,TRBJ2-1,.,CASSALAGGSVDEQFF,TGTGCCAGCAGCGCATTAGCGGGAGGGTCGGTTGATGAGCAGTTCTTC
TRBV14,.,TRBJ2-1,few,CASSQAPTLKDNEQFF,TGTGCCAGCAGCCAAGCCCCCACCCTAAAAGACAATGAGCAGTTCTTC
TRBV18,.,TRBJ2-7,once,CASSSSSDWEPLSEQYF,TGTGCCAGCTCATCCTCTAGCGACTGGGAGCCCCTGAGCGAGCAGTACTTC
TRBV6-5,.,TRBJ1-1,.,CASNDDRGNTEAFF,TGTGCCAGCAATGATGACAGAGGCAACACTGAAGCTTTCTTT
TRBV6-6,.,TRBJ2-1,.,CASSYSSQVPYNEQFF,TGTGCCAGCAGTTACTCGTCGCAGGTCCCCTACAATGAGCAGTTCTTC
TRBV28,.,TRBJ2-1,.,CASSLEYNEQFF,TGTGCCAGCAGTTTAGAGTACAATGAGCAGTTCTTC